The next 18 T cell receptor beta chains were all read from a single sample in a study of CD8 T cells in ankylosing spondylitis. TCRdb called the 5' RACE reads again in MiXCR, with one record for every CDR3 protein. The table includes under 250,000 distinct CDR3 sequences, around 10% detected once. The sample taken for sequencing was blood, either unsorted or a sorted T cell fraction (not recorded which). The receptors shown here come from a male donor with ankylosing spondylitis or in good health (not recorded which).

A note on this clonotype: A much larger clone is a single base away; this may be a read error. V and J are TRBV7-8 and TRBJ2-7, with D possibly matching TRBD1 (5 bases). V dropped 5 bases and J dropped 2 bases, with 16 bases sitting between them. Germline CDR1 is SGHVS and CDR2 is FQNEAQ. The CDR3 is made up of 15 amino acids. The CDR3 loop reads CASSPRGSGTYEQYF. CDR3 DNA: TGTGCCAGCAGCCCAAGGGGTTCAGGGACCTACGAGCAGTACTTC.

Only a few counts were recorded for this clonotype. The chain links TRBV27 to TRBJ1-2; no definite D call. The length of the CDR3 is 16 residues. Germline values: CDR1 MNHEY, CDR2 SMNVEV (reference sequence). V was cut by 4 bases and J by 3 bases, with 18 bases left in between. CDR3 loop: CASSSRGTSRHYGYTF. The DNA for the CDR3 is TGTGCCAGCAGTTCCCGGGGAACGTCGAGACACTATGGCTACACCTTC.

This clonotype showed up just a few times. This chain connects TRBV29-1 to TRBJ1-2, with D tentatively TRBD1 (6 bases). Trimming removed 2 bases from V and 2 bases from J, with 9 bases in between. The CDR3 is 13 amino acids. Germline CDR1 and CDR2: SQVTM and ANQGSEA. The chain's CDR3 is CSVERTENYGYTF. The CDR3 DNA reads as TGCAGCGTTGAAAGGACAGAGAACTATGGCTACACCTTC.

This clonotype has ten or more counts. This chain uses TRBV20-1 with TRBJ2-2; tentative D call: TRBD2 (6 bases). This CDR3 has 14 amino acids. Trimming removed 3 bases at V and 0 bases at J, with 8 bases between. Germline CDR1 reads DFQATT; CDR2 reads SNEGSKA (reference sequence). The CDR3 nucleotides are TGCAGTGCTAGCGGGAGTTCGAACACCGGGGAGCTGTTTTTT. Its protein product is CSASGSSNTGELFF.

The genes are TRBV10-3 and TRBJ1-2; D call uncertain. V was pared by 1 base and J by 3 bases, with 9 bases between. Germline V lookup: CDR1 ENHRY, CDR2 SYGVKD. CDR3 length: 14 amino acids. The CDR3 DNA is TGTGCCATCAGTGAGTGGTCCCCCGACTATGGCTACACCTTC. Translated: CAISEWSPDYGYTF.

This clonotype was seen repeatedly, ten times or more. The chain carries TRBV5-1 and TRBJ2-5, with D unclear. Germline V gives CDR1 SGHRS, CDR2 YFSETQ. The germline V and J ends were trimmed by 6 bases and 5 bases, with 11 bases remaining between them. CDR3 length: 12 amino acids. CDR3 sequence reads: CASTRNKETQYF. In nucleotides, the CDR3 is TGCGCCAGCACCCGTAATAAGGAGACCCAGTACTTC.

This clonotype appeared many times. The chain employs TRBV5-6 and TRBJ1-2; D is undetermined. V lost 1 base, J lost 6 bases, and 13 bases lay in between. The length of the CDR3 is 14 residues. Germline CDR1 and CDR2: SGHDT and YYEEEE. The CDR3 bases are TGTGCCAGCAGCTTGTCTGTCGGAAAGGATGGCTACACCTTC. As protein: CASSLSVGKDGYTF.

This clonotype was recorded a few times. The V gene is TRBV6-6, the J gene TRBJ1-2, with TRBD1 matching 7 bases. Germline assignment: CDR1 MNHNY and CDR2 SVGAGI (reference sequence). The CDR3 is made up of 11 amino acids. J was trimmed by 9 bases and V by 9 bases; bases with no gene match: 7. CDR3 sequence: CARGQYTRYTF. The CDR3 nucleotides are TGTGCCAGGGGACAGTACACTCGCTACACCTTC.

This clonotype was detected many times. This rearrangement joins TRBV5-1 to TRBJ1-1; 8 positions match TRBD1. This CDR3 has 17 amino acids. Unmatched junction bases numbered 10, after V lost 0 bases and J lost 3 bases. CDR1 and CDR2 (germline): SGHRS, YFSETQ. CDR3 region: CASSLARQGRGYTEAFF. Written as DNA, the CDR3 is TGCGCCAGCAGCTTGGCCAGACAGGGGAGAGGGTACACTGAAGCTTTCTTT. Full variable domain (outside the CDR3, taken from reference TRBV5-1 and TRBJ1-1): KAGVTQTPRYLIKTRGQQVTLSCSPISGHRSVSWYQQTPGQGLQFLFEYFSETQRNKGNFPGRFSGRQFSNSRSEMNVSTLELGDSALYLCASSLARQGRGYTEAFFGQGTRLTVV.

This sequence joins TRBV18 and TRBJ1-1, with D uncertain. The germline V and J ends were trimmed by 5 bases and 2 bases, with 21 bases remaining between them. The CDR3 sequence is 17 residues long. CDR1 and CDR2 (germline): KGHSH, LQKENI. CDR3 nucleotide sequence: TGTGCCAGCTCAGCTTGGAGGAACAGATTCCAAAACACTGAAGCTTTCTTT. Its protein product is CASSAWRNRFQNTEAFF. Supplemented by reference TRBV18 and TRBJ1-1, the full variable domain reads NAGVMQNPRHLVRRRGQEARLRCSPMKGHSHVYWYRQLPEEGLKFMVYLQKENIIDESGMPKERFSAEFPKEGPSILRIQQVVRGDSAAYFCASSAWRNRFQNTEAFFGQGTRLTVV.

The rearrangement uses TRBV18 and TRBJ1-1; 11 positions agree with TRBD1. V dropped 3 bases and J dropped 1; count of bases not matched to a gene: 10. CDR1 KGHSH and CDR2 LQKENI come from the germline V gene. The CDR3 is 18 amino acids. The CDR3 region has the DNA TGTGCCAGCTCACCGCCGGGACAGGGGGGCCGTGGGAACACTGAAGCTTTCTTT. This encodes CASSPPGQGGRGNTEAFF.

This clonotype was observed many times. The chain combines TRBV24-1 with TRBJ1-1; no clear D. In germline, CDR1 is KGHDR, CDR2 SFDVKD. V lost 3 bases and J 8 bases, leaving 9 bases between the germline ends. The CDR3 sequence is 12 residues long. CDR3 in DNA: TGTGCCACCAGTGATGGTACCTGGGAAGCTTTCTTT. Translation: CATSDGTWEAFF.

This clonotype was detected ten times or more. This sequence joins TRBV3-1 and TRBJ2-7; D is ambiguous. The V end lost 3 bases, the J end lost 5 bases, and 11 bases lay between the germline ends. Per germline, CDR1 LGHDT and CDR2 YNNKEL (reference sequence). The CDR3 is 13 residues long. CDR3 DNA sequence: TGTGCCAGCAGCCAGTGGCGGTTGCACGAGCAGTACTTC. This translates into CASSQWRLHEQYF.

This clonotype was recorded many times. The rearrangement links TRBV12-3 or TRBV12-4 to TRBJ1-6; D remains ambiguous. V lost 8 bases and J 10 bases, leaving 18 bases between the germline ends. The CDR3 sequence is 14 residues long. CDR3: CASGPGSAMSPLHF. The CDR3 region has the DNA TGTGCCAGCGGACCGGGGTCCGCCATGTCACCCCTCCACTTT.

This clonotype has a count of ten or more. The rearrangement uses TRBV10-3 and TRBJ2-1, with 14 bases matching TRBD2. The CDR3 sequence is 20 residues long. V was clipped by 6 bases and J by 1 base; unmatched bases: 14. Per germline, CDR1 ENHRY and CDR2 SYGVKD. CDR3 protein: CAISAQSGTSGSGSYNEQFF. CDR3 coding DNA: TGTGCCATCAGCGCCCAATCCGGGACTAGCGGGAGTGGGTCCTACAATGAGCAGTTCTTC.

This clonotype was observed at least ten times. The chain couples TRBV5-1 to TRBJ1-1, with D possibly TRBD1 on 5 matching bases. The CDR3 is 13 residues long. V was cut by 6 bases and J by 0 bases, with 9 bases left in between. Germline CDR1 SGHRS, CDR2 YFSETQ. CDR3 sequence reads: CASKAGMNTEAFF. CDR3 coding DNA: TGCGCCAGCAAAGCAGGGATGAACACTGAAGCTTTCTTT. Based on the CDR3 plus reference TRBV5-1 and TRBJ1-1, the full variable domain is KAGVTQTPRYLIKTRGQQVTLSCSPISGHRSVSWYQQTPGQGLQFLFEYFSETQRNKGNFPGRFSGRQFSNSRSEMNVSTLELGDSALYLCASKAGMNTEAFFGQGTRLTVV.

This clonotype has at least ten counts. The rearrangement links TRBV12-3 or TRBV12-4 to TRBJ1-2, with D unresolved. The CDR3 is 12 amino acids. Between the trimmed V and J ends, which lost 5 bases and 0 bases, there was a span of 4 bases. CDR3 in DNA: TGTGCCAGCAGTCCCACTAACTATGGCTACACCTTC. Translated: CASSPTNYGYTF.

This clonotype was recorded many times. J is TRBJ1-2 and V is TRBV3-2. TRBV3-2 is recorded as a pseudogene. CDR3 length equals 15 residues. The CDR3: CASSPRQNLLDGYTF. The CDR3 region has the DNA TGTGCCAGCAGCCCCCGACAAAACTTGTTAGATGGCTACACCTTC.